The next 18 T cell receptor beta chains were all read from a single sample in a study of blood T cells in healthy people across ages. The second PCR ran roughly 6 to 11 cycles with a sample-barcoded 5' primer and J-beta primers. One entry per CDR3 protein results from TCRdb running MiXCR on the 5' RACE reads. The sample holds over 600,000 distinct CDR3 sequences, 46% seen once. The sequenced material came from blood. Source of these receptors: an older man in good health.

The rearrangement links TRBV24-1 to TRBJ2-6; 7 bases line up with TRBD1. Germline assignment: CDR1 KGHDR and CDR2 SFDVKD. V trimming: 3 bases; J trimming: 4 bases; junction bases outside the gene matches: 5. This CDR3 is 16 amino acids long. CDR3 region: CATSDTNRGGANVLTF. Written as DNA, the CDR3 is TGTGCCACCAGTGATACTAACAGGGGCGGGGCCAACGTCCTGACTTTC.

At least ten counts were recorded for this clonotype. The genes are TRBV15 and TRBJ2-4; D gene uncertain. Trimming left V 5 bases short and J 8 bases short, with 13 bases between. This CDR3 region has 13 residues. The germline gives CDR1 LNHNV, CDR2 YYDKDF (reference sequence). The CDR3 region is CATSPTQFDIQYF. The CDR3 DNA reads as TGTGCCACCAGCCCGACCCAGTTCGACATTCAGTACTTC.

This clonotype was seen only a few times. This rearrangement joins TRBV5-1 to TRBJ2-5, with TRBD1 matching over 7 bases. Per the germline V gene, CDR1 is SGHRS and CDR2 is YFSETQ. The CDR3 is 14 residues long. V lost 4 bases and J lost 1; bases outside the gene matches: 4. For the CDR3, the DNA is TGCGCCAGCAGCATTGGGACAGTCCAAGAGACCCAGTACTTC. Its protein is CASSIGTVQETQYF.

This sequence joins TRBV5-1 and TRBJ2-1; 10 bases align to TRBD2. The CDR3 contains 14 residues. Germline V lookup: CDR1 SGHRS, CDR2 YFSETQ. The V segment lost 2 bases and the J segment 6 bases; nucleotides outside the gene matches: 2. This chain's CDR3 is CASSFSGRTNEQFF. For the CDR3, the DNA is TGCGCCAGCAGCTTTAGCGGGAGGACCAATGAGCAGTTCTTC.

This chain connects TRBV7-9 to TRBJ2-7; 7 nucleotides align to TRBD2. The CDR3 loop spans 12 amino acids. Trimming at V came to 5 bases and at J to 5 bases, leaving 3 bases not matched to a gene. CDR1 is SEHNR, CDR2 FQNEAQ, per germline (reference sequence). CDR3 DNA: TGTGCCAGCAGCACCGCGGGGGACGAGCAGTACTTC. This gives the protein CASSTAGDEQYF. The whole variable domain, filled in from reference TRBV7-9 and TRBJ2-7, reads DTGVSQNPRHKITKRGQNVTFRCDPISEHNRLYWYRQTLGQGPEFLTYFQNEAQLEKSRLLSDRFSAERPKGSFSTLEIQRTEQGDSAMYLCASSTAGDEQYFGPGTRLTVT.

The CDR3 DNA sequence: TGCGCCAGCAGCCAAAGGACAGCGGAGACCCAGTACTTC. It is translated as CASSQRTAETQYF. This chain connects TRBV5-1 to TRBJ2-5; D might be TRBD1 (6 bases). This CDR3 has 13 amino acids. Germline V gene sequence: CDR1 SGHRS, CDR2 YFSETQ. The V gene lost 4 bases and the J gene lost 5 bases, with 12 bases spanning the gap.

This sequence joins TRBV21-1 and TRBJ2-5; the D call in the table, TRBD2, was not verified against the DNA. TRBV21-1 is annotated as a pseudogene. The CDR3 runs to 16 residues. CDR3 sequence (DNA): TGTGCCAACTCAGTTGGCGGGAGGGCACTAATTCCTGCGCAGTACTTC. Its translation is CANSVGGRALIPAQYF.

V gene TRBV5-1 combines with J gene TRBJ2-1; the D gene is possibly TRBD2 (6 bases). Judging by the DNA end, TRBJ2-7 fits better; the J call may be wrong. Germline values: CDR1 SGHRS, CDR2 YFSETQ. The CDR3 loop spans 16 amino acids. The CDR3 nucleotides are TGCGCCAGCAGCTTGAGCGGGCAAGACCCCTACAATGAGCAGTACTTC. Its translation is CASSLSGQDPYNEQYF.

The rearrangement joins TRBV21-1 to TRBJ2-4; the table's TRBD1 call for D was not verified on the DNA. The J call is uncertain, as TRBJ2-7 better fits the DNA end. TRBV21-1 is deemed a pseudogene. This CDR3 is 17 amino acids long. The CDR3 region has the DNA TGTGCCAGCAGCAAGAAGAGGGGACAGAACTGGGGATACGAGCAGTACTTC. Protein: CASSKKRGQNWGYEQYF.

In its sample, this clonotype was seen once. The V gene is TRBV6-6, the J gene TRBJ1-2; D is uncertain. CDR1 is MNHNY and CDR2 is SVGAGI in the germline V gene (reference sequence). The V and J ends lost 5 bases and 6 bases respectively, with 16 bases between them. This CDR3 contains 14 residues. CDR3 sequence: CASSDRVGVDGYTF. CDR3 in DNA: TGTGCCAGCAGTGACCGGGTCGGAGTGGATGGCTACACCTTC.

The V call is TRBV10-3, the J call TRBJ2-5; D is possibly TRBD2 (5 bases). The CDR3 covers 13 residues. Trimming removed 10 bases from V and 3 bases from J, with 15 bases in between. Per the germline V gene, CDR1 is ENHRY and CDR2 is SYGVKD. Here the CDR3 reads CATGRGKEETQYF. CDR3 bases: TGTGCCACCGGCCGGGGTAAAGAAGAGACCCAGTACTTC.

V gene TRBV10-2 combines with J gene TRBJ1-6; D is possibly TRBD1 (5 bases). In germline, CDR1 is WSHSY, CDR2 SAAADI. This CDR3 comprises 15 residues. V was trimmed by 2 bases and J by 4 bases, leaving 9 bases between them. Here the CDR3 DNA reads TGCGCCAGCAGTGAGGACAGCTGGTATAATTCACCCCTCCACTTT. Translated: CASSEDSWYNSPLHF.

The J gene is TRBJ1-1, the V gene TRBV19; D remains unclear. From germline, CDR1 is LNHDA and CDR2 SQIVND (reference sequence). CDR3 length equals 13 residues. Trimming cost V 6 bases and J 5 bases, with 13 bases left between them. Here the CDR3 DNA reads TGTGCCAGTAGGCCTTTCGAGTATACTGAAGCTTTCTTT. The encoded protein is CASRPFEYTEAFF.

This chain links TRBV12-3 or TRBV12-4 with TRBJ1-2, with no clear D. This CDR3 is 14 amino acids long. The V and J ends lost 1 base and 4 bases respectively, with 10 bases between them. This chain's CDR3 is CASSLVWEGYGYTF. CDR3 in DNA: TGTGCCAGCAGTTTAGTGTGGGAGGGCTATGGCTACACCTTC.

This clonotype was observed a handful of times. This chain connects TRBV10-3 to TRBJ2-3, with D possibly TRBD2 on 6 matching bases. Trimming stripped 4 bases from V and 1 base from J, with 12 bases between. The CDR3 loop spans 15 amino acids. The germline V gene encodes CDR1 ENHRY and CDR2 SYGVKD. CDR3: CAISAEWGGTDTQYF. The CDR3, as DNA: TGTGCCATCAGTGCTGAATGGGGGGGCACAGATACGCAGTATTTT.

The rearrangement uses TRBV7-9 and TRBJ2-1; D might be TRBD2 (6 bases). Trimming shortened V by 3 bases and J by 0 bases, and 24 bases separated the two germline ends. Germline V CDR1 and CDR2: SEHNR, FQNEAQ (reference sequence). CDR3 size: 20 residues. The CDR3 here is CASSFEAGLISLSSYNEQFF. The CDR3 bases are TGTGCCAGCAGCTTTGAGGCAGGACTAATCTCATTGAGCTCCTACAATGAGCAGTTCTTC.

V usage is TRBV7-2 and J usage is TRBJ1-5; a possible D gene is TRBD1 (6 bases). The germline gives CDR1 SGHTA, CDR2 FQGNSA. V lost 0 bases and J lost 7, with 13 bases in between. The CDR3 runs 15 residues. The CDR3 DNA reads TGTGCCAGCAGCTTAGCCGGACAGCGAGTACAGCCCCAGCATTTT. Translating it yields CASSLAGQRVQPQHF.

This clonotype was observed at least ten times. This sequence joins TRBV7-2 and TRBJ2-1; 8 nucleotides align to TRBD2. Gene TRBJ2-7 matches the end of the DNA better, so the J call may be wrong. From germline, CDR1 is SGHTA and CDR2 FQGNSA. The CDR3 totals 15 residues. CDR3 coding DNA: TGTGCCAGCAGCCTCAGCGGGAGCTCCTACAATGAGCAGTACTTC. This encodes CASSLSGSSYNEQYF.